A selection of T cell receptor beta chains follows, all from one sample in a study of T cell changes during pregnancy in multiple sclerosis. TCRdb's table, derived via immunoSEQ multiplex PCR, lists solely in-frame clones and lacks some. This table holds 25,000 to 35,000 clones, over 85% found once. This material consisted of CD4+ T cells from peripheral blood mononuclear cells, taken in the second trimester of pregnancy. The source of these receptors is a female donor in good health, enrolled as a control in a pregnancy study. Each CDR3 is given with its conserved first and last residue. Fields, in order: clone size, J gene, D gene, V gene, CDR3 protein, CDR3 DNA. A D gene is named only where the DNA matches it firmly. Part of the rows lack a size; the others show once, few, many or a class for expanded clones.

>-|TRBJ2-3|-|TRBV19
CASRGTGGELTQYF
TGTGCCAGTAGGGGGACCGGGGGAGAACTCACGCAGTATTTT
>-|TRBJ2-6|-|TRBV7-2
CASSSAFSGANVLTF
TGTGCCAGCAGTTCTGCGTTTTCCGGGGCCAACGTCCTGACTTTC
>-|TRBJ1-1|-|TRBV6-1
CASSAVLNTEAFF
TGTGCCAGCAGTGCAGTATTGAACACTGAAGCTTTCTTT
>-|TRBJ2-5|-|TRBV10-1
CASSEARAGGETQYF
TGCGCCAGCAGTGAAGCGCGCGCTGGGGGGGAGACCCAGTACTTC
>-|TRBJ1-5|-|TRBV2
CATQAGVGNQPQHF
TGTGCCACCCAAGCAGGGGTGGGCAATCAGCCCCAGCATTTT
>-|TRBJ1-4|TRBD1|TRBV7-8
CASSLGLQGFNEKLFF
TGTGCCAGCAGCTTAGGGCTACAGGGGTTTAATGAAAAACTGTTTTTT
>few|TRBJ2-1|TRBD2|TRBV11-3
CASGSGRSSYNEQFF
TGTGCCAGCGGTAGCGGGAGGAGCTCCTACAATGAGCAGTTCTTC
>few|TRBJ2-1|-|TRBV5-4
CASSLGTGNEQFF
TGTGCCAGCAGCTTGGGGACGGGGAATGAGCAGTTCTTC
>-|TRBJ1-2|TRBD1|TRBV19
CASMGDRADYGYTF
TGTGCCAGTATGGGGGACAGGGCTGACTATGGCTACACCTTC
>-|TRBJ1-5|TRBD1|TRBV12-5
CASAPDRGVNQPQHF
TGTGCTAGTGCACCGGACAGGGGGGTCAATCAGCCCCAGCATTTT
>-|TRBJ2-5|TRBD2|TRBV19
CASSIVAGGWQETQYF
TGTGCCAGTAGTATAGTAGCGGGAGGGTGGCAAGAGACCCAGTACTTC
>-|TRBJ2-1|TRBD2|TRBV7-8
CASSLAAGAYNEQFF
TGTGCCAGCAGCTTAGCTGCGGGGGCCTACAATGAGCAGTTCTTC
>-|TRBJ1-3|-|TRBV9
CASSAPGHYSGNTIYF
TGTGCCAGCAGCGCCCCGGGACATTACTCTGGAAACACCATATATTTT
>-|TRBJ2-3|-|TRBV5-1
CASSFRGGSSTDTQYF
TGCGCCAGCAGCTTTAGGGGGGGGTCGAGCACAGATACGCAGTATTTT
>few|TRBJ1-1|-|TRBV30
CAWSEGRNTEAFF
TGTGCCTGGAGTGAAGGGAGGAACACTGAAGCTTTCTTT
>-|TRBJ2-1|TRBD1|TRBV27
CASSPGTGGTLPSYNEQFF
TGTGCCAGCAGTCCGGGGACAGGGGGAACTTTACCCTCCTACAATGAGCAGTTCTTC
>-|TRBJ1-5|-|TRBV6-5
CASSSSLRRGPQHF
TGTGCCAGCAGTTCCTCACTACGCCGGGGGCCCCAGCATTTT
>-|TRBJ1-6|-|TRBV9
CASSGLQGLGSPLHF
TGTGCCAGCAGCGGACTCCAGGGGCTGGGTTCACCCCTCCACTTT
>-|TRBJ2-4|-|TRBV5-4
CASSLPEEGKNIQYF
TGTGCCAGCAGCCTTCCCGAGGAGGGAAAAAACATTCAGTACTTC
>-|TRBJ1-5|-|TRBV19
CASSIGTGNNNQPQHF
TGTGCCAGTAGTATTGGAACAGGCAATAACAATCAGCCCCAGCATTTT
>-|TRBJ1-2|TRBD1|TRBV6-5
CASSYDRGLNGYTF
TGTGCCAGCAGTTACGACAGGGGGCTGAATGGCTACACCTTC
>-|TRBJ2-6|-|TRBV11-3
CASSNIAGANVLTF
TGTGCCAGCAGCAATATTGCTGGGGCCAACGTCCTGACTTTC
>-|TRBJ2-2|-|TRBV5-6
CASSLVGGELFF
TGTGCCAGCAGCTTGGTCGGCGGGGAGCTGTTTTTT
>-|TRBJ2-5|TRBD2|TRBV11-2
CASSLRPLAGEETQYF
TGTGCCAGCAGCTTAAGGCCCCTGGCGGGGGAAGAGACCCAGTACTTC
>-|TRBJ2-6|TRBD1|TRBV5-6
CASSVTGTGANVLTF
TGTGCCAGCAGCGTGACAGGGACCGGGGCCAACGTCCTGACTTTC
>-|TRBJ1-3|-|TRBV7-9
CASSSGADSGNTIYF
TGTGCCAGCAGCTCGGGTGCAGACTCTGGAAACACCATATATTTT
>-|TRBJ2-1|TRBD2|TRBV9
CASSVALAGYNEQFF
TGTGCCAGCAGCGTAGCGCTAGCGGGTTACAATGAGCAGTTCTTC
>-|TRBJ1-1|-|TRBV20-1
CSASGNTEAFF
TGCAGTGCTAGCGGGAACACTGAAGCTTTCTTT
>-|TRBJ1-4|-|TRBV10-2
CASADSVATNEKLFF
TGCGCCAGCGCGGACAGCGTCGCAACTAATGAAAAACTGTTTTTT
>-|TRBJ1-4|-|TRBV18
CASSPLPGVGEKLFF
TGTGCCAGCTCACCACTCCCAGGGGTCGGAGAAAAACTGTTTTTT
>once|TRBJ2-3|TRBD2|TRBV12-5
CASGREVTDTQYF
TGTGCTAGTGGTCGGGAGGTCACAGATACGCAGTATTTT
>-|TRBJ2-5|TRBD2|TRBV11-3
CASSLGGVAGQETQYF
TGTGCCAGCAGCTTAGGGGGCGTAGCGGGCCAAGAGACCCAGTACTTC
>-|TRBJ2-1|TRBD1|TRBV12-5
CASRPTPGQGYNEQFF
TGTGCTAGTCGACCTACACCGGGACAGGGATACAATGAGCAGTTCTTC
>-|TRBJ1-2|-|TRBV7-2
CASSFLAERGYTF
TGTGCCAGCAGCTTCCTCGCGGAAAGGGGCTACACCTTC
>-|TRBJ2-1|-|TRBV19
CASSIAGSANNEQFF
TGTGCCAGTAGTATAGCGGGTAGCGCAAACAATGAGCAGTTCTTC
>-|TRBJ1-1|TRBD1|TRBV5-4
CASSPGTANTEAFF
TGTGCCAGCAGCCCGGGGACAGCGAACACTGAAGCTTTCTTT
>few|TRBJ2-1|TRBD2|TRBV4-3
CASSLGLADNEQFF
TGCGCCAGCAGCCTGGGACTAGCAGACAATGAGCAGTTCTTC
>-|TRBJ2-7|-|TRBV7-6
CASSLASSYEQYF
TGTGCCAGCAGCTTAGCTAGCTCCTACGAGCAGTACTTC
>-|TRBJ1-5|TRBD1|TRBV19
CASSRTGGRNQPQHF
TGTGCCAGTAGCAGGACAGGGGGCCGGAATCAGCCCCAGCATTTT
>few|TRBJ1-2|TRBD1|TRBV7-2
CASSPQTGKLTNYGYTF
TGTGCCAGCAGCCCTCAGACAGGGAAGCTAACAAACTATGGCTACACCTTC
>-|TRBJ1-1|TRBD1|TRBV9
CASSKRQGLLTEAFF
TGTGCCAGCAGCAAGAGACAGGGGCTACTCACTGAAGCTTTCTTT
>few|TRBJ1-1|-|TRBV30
CAWSVNRWTEAFF
TGTGCCTGGAGCGTAAACCGGTGGACTGAAGCTTTCTTT